This passage covers 2 T cell receptor beta chains from one sample sequenced in a study of blood T cells in healthy people across ages. A second about 6 to 12 cycle PCR used barcoded and J-beta primers. TCRdb processed the 5' RACE reads anew with MiXCR; each CDR3 protein has one entry. The sample consists of roughly 800,000 distinct CDR3 sequences, 58% of them appearing once. Sequences were obtained from blood. Receptors were obtained from a man between 25 and 39 years old in good health.

V usage is TRBV20-1 and J usage is TRBJ1-1; a possible D gene is TRBD1 (5 bases). Germline-derived CDR1 and CDR2 are DFQATT and SNEGSKA (reference sequence). This CDR3 region has 13 residues. The CDR3 loop is CSASFGAHPEAFF. For the CDR3, the DNA is TGCAGCGCGTCGTTTGGGGCGCACCCTGAAGCTTTCTTT.

Here the CDR3 DNA reads TGTGCCAGCAGCCCGCCCACAGCTAACACTGAAGCTTTCTTT. As protein: CASSPPTANTEAFF. This chain joins TRBV5-5 and TRBJ1-1; D is uncertain. V was pared by 4 bases and J by 2 bases, with 12 bases between. This CDR3 contains 14 residues. Germline CDR1 reads SGHKS; CDR2 reads YYEKEE (reference sequence).